This T cell receptor (beta chain) was obtained from a study of CD8 T cells in Susac syndrome. TCR beta sequences were obtained from blood CD8+ and CD4+ T cells. The junction had 10 bases not matched to a gene; V was cut back by 2 bases and J by 7 bases. The CDR3 has 15 amino acids. Germline CDR1 and CDR2: MNHNS and SASEGT. Random hexamers were used to reverse transcribe about 0.5 to 1 ug of RNA. Multiplex PCR with immunoSEQ amplified the TCR beta CDR3 across 54 Vbeta and 13 Jbeta. One entry per CDR3 protein, called by TCRdb with MiXCR from the immunoSEQ multiplex PCR reads. The profile shows about 300,000 distinct CDR3 sequences, approximately 85% of them singletons. There are a few counts of this clonotype.

The receptor was derived from a human donor with multiple sclerosis. The chain uses TRBV6-1 and TRBJ1-2; 7 nucleotides line up with TRBD1. Sequencing used CD8+ T cells from PBMCs. The CDR3 coding sequence is TGTGCCAGCAGTGAACTCAGGGACAGATGGCCTGGCTACACCTTC. It yields the protein CASSELRDRWPGYTF.